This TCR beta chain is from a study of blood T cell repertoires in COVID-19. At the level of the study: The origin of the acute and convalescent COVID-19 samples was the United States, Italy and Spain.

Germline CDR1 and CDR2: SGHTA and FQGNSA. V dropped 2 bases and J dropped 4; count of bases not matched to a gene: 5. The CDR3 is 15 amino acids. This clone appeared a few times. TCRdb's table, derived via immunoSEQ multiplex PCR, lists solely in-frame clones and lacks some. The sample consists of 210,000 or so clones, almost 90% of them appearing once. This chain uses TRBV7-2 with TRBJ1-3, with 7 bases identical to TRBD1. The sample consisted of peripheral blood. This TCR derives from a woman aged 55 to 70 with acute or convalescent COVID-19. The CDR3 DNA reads TGTGCCAGCAGCTTAAGGGGACAGCAGGGAAACACCATATATTTT. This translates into CASSLRGQQGNTIYF.